Each of the 21 T cell receptor beta chains below was sequenced from the same sample in a study of blood T cell repertoires in COVID-19 (dated by TCRdb to the early 2020s). The protocol used for the library was the immunoSEQ multiplex PCR assay. TCRdb limited this immuneACCESS table to in-frame rearrangements with V and J called. A share of clones is missing; checked studies link under half to unresolved V genes, and the rest is unexplained. The sample includes about 180,000 clones, with nearly 90% observed a single time. The ten largest clones capture under 2% of the sample. The specimen sequenced was peripheral blood. Receptors were obtained from a young man who had recovered from COVID-19.

V usage is TRBV7-2 and J usage is TRBJ2-6; possible D gene TRBD1, 6 bases. V was cut by 8 bases and J by 2 bases, with 13 bases left in between. Germline V gives CDR1 SGHTA, CDR2 FQGNSA. The CDR3 consists of 15 residues. The DNA for the CDR3 is TGTGCCAGCGTCAGGGGAAGGACTGGGGCCAACGTCCTGACTTTC. It codes for CASVRGRTGANVLTF.

This rearrangement joins TRBV6-5 to TRBJ2-7; D might be TRBD2 (6 bases). The CDR3 runs to 13 residues. Germline V gene data show CDR1 as MNHEY and CDR2 as SVGAGI. V was shortened by 0 bases and J by 6 bases, with 9 bases between the two germline ends. The CDR3 sequence: CASSYSRRGEQYF. For the CDR3, the DNA is TGTGCCAGCAGTTACTCGAGGAGGGGCGAGCAGTACTTC.

This chain uses TRBV9 with TRBJ1-3, with 7 bases that match TRBD1. The junction had 2 bases not matched to a gene; V was cut back by 3 bases and J by 2 bases. CDR1 SGDLS and CDR2 YYNGEE come from the germline V gene. CDR3 length: 14 residues. For the CDR3, the DNA is TGTGCCAGCAGCGCAGACAGGGCTGGAAACACCATATATTTT. Residues: CASSADRAGNTIYF.

This clone came up once. The V and J genes are TRBV5-1 and TRBJ2-1, with D perhaps TRBD1 (6 bases). V lost 1 base and J 6 bases, leaving 17 bases between the germline ends. CDR3 length: 16 residues. In germline, CDR1 is SGHRS, CDR2 YFSETQ. CDR3 DNA: TGCGCCAGCAGCTTGCAAGGGTCCGACAGGAGCAATGAGCAGTTCTTC. Its translation is CASSLQGSDRSNEQFF.

The chain combines TRBV18 with TRBJ1-2; D unresolved. This CDR3 comprises 15 residues. V lost 0 bases and J lost 8, with 16 bases in between. Germline V CDR1 and CDR2: KGHSH, LQKENI. The DNA for the CDR3 is TGTGCCAGCTCACCACCGGCACACCCCGCGGAGGGCTACACCTTC. It translates to CASSPPAHPAEGYTF. The full variable domain, in which reference TRBV18 and TRBJ1-2 provide the parts outside the CDR3, is NAGVMQNPRHLVRRRGQEARLRCSPMKGHSHVYWYRQLPEEGLKFMVYLQKENIIDESGMPKERFSAEFPKEGPSILRIQQVVRGDSAAYFCASSPPAHPAEGYTFGSGTRLTVV.

The rearrangement uses TRBV19 and TRBJ1-6; 8 nucleotides agree with TRBD1. Germline CDR1 reads LNHDA; CDR2 reads SQIVND (reference sequence). V lost 8 bases, J lost 10 bases, and 10 bases stayed unmatched. This CDR3 has 14 residues. The CDR3 sequence: CASAGTGNGSPLHF. In DNA, the CDR3 is TGTGCCAGTGCCGGGACAGGCAATGGATCACCCCTCCACTTT. Looking up the rest from reference TRBV19 and TRBJ1-6 gives the full variable domain: DGGITQSPKYLFRKEGQNVTLSCEQNLNHDAMYWYRQDPGQGLRLIYYSQIVNDFQKGDIAEGYSVSREKKESFPLTVTSAQKNPTAFYLCASAGTGNGSPLHFGNGTRLTVT.

The chain is built from TRBV2 and TRBJ2-4, with D tentatively TRBD2 (6 bases). Germline CDR1 SNHLY, CDR2 FYNNEI. This CDR3 contains 15 residues. The ends were cut back, 7 bases at V and 1 base at J, with 14 bases in the middle. The CDR3 is CASIAGTTAKNIQYF. For the CDR3, the DNA is TGTGCCAGCATCGCGGGGACGACGGCCAAAAACATTCAGTACTTC.

The chain is built from TRBV19 and TRBJ1-5; 9 bases agree with TRBD1. From germline, CDR1 is LNHDA and CDR2 SQIVND (reference sequence). This CDR3 comprises 15 residues. Trimming at V came to 10 bases and at J to 8 bases, leaving 15 bases not matched to a gene. The CDR3 coding sequence is TGTGCCACCAACCTACAGGGGGCTAAAGGAAAGCCCCAGCATTTT. Protein: CATNLQGAKGKPQHF.

This chain uses TRBV3-1 (or the pseudogene TRBV3-2) with TRBJ2-1; 10 nucleotides line up with TRBD2. CDR1 is LGHDT and CDR2 is YNNKEL in the germline V gene (reference sequence). This CDR3 has 14 amino acids. With 0 bases clipped from V and 10 bases from J, the junction kept 3 bases outside the gene matches. Here the CDR3 reads CASSQESGRGEQFF. CDR3 nucleotides: TGTGCCAGCAGCCAAGAAAGCGGGAGGGGCGAGCAGTTCTTC.

The V and J genes are TRBV2 and TRBJ2-2; a weak D match, TRBD2 (5 bases). This CDR3 comprises 15 residues. The germline V gene has CDR1 SNHLY and CDR2 FYNNEI. V lost 5 bases and J lost 4, with 14 bases in between. The chain's CDR3 is CASSREQPITGELFF. Written as DNA, the CDR3 is TGTGCCAGCAGTCGGGAACAGCCGATCACCGGGGAGCTGTTTTTT.

CDR3 residues: CASSLGRGGQPQHF. DNA of the CDR3: TGTGCCAGCAGTTTAGGGCGCGGAGGGCAGCCCCAGCATTTT. The chain employs TRBV27 and TRBJ1-5; D not certain. Deletions cut 2 bases from V and 7 bases from J, with 12 bases between. In germline, CDR1 is MNHEY, CDR2 SMNVEV (reference sequence). This CDR3 spans 14 amino acids.

The genes are TRBV6-4 and TRBJ1-2, with a possible D match to TRBD1 (6 bases). CDR1 is MRHNA, CDR2 SNTAGT, per germline. V was cut by 5 bases and J by 0 bases, with 13 bases left in between. The CDR3 runs to 15 residues. CDR3 nucleotide sequence: TGTGCCAGCAGTATCACAGGGCAATCTAACTATGGCTACACCTTC. As protein: CASSITGQSNYGYTF.

V and J are TRBV7-8 and TRBJ1-2, with 9 positions matching TRBD1. Germline values: CDR1 SGHVS, CDR2 FQNEAQ. After removal of 5 bases from V and 8 bases from J, the junction contained 9 bases not matched to a gene. The CDR3 spans 14 residues. The CDR3 loop reads CASSGDRAGDGYTF. CDR3 in DNA: TGTGCCAGCAGCGGGGACAGGGCGGGAGACGGCTACACCTTC. The full variable domain, with the rest looked up from reference TRBV7-8 and TRBJ1-2, is GAGVSQSPRYKVAKRGQDVALRCDPISGHVSLFWYQQALGQGPEFLTYFQNEAQLDKSGLPSDRFFAERPEGSVSTLKIQRTQQEDSAVYLCASSGDRAGDGYTFGSGTRLTVV.

This clone was seen a handful of times. This chain uses TRBV5-1 with TRBJ1-6; tentative D call: TRBD1 (6 bases). The CDR3 is 15 residues long. Per germline, CDR1 SGHRS and CDR2 YFSETQ. V gave up 2 bases and J gave up 8 bases, with 14 bases separating them. The CDR3 is CASSFFPGADSPLHF. CDR3 DNA sequence: TGCGCCAGCAGCTTCTTCCCAGGGGCAGATTCACCCCTCCACTTT.

This clone was counted a single time. The chain links TRBV29-1 to TRBJ2-4; TRBD1 aligns across 9 bases. CDR3 length equals 14 residues. V shed 4 bases and J 0 bases; nucleotides not matched to a gene: 1. CDR1 is SQVTM and CDR2 is ANQGSEA in the germline V gene. CDR3 nucleotide sequence: TGCAGCGTTGGGACAGGGGTAGCCAAAAACATTCAGTACTTC. This encodes CSVGTGVAKNIQYF.

The V and J genes are TRBV18 and TRBJ1-1; no reliable D call. The CDR3 loop spans 13 amino acids. V shed 5 bases and J shed 5 bases, with 12 bases lying between them. Germline V gives CDR1 KGHSH, CDR2 LQKENI. The CDR3 spells CASSNGEQTEAFF. As DNA, the CDR3 is TGTGCCAGCTCAAACGGGGAGCAAACTGAAGCTTTCTTT. Using reference TRBV18 and TRBJ1-1 for the parts outside the CDR3, the full variable domain is NAGVMQNPRHLVRRRGQEARLRCSPMKGHSHVYWYRQLPEEGLKFMVYLQKENIIDESGMPKERFSAEFPKEGPSILRIQQVVRGDSAAYFCASSNGEQTEAFFGQGTRLTVV.

V usage is TRBV5-1 and J usage is TRBJ2-1; D gene ambiguous. CDR1 is SGHRS, CDR2 YFSETQ, per germline. The CDR3 has 16 amino acids. Trimming cost V 0 bases and J 0 bases, with 10 bases left between them. CDR3 region: CASSLGHLSSYNEQFF. As DNA, the CDR3 is TGCGCCAGCAGCTTGGGTCACCTTAGCTCCTACAATGAGCAGTTCTTC.

The chain couples TRBV14 to TRBJ2-1; a weak D match, TRBD2 (6 bases). This CDR3 contains 13 residues. Trimming took 6 bases from V and 9 from J, leaving 15 bases between them. The V gene's germline CDR1 is SGHDN and CDR2 FVKESK. CDR3 in amino acids: CASSPGTRGEQFF. Here the CDR3 DNA reads TGTGCCAGCAGTCCCGGGACTCGGGGTGAGCAGTTCTTC.

V and J are TRBV20-1 and TRBJ2-7; 9 positions agree with TRBD1. This CDR3 has 16 amino acids. V was clipped by 3 bases and J by 1 base; unmatched bases: 10. Germline CDR1 DFQATT, CDR2 SNEGSKA (reference sequence). The CDR3 DNA reads TGCAGTGCTAGTAAGACGGGACAGGGAAGATCCTACGAGCAGTACTTC. Its translation is CSASKTGQGRSYEQYF.

J is TRBJ2-4 and V is TRBV3-1 (or the pseudogene TRBV3-2); tentative D call: TRBD1 (6 bases). Germline loops: CDR1 LGHDT, CDR2 YNNKEL (reference sequence). V gave up 4 bases and J gave up 0 bases, with 16 bases separating them. The CDR3 consists of 17 residues. The CDR3 region is CASSPLSTGLAKNIQYF. The CDR3 DNA follows: TGTGCCAGCAGCCCCCTCTCCACAGGGTTAGCCAAAAACATTCAGTACTTC.

The rearrangement uses TRBV7-2 and TRBJ2-7; 10 positions agree with TRBD1. The length of the CDR3 is 15 residues. V was clipped by 5 bases and J by 1 base; unmatched bases: 5. Germline CDR1 and CDR2: SGHTA and FQGNSA. DNA for the CDR3: TGTGCCAGCAGCCCGCAGGGACAGGGGTCCTACGAGCAGTACTTC. Its protein product is CASSPQGQGSYEQYF.